This TCR beta chain appears in the sequencing data of a study of shared clonotypes between healthy human individuals. Clones were read by immunoSEQ multiplex PCR, and TCRdb kept only the in-frame ones, dropping some. Among approximately 640,000 clones, about 90% were seen once, and the ten largest hold more than 30%. Germline CDR1 is MGHRA and CDR2 is YSYEKL. Trimming cost V 2 bases and J 7 bases; bases outside gene matches: 11. The CDR3 length is 16 residues. The sequencing input was memory CD8+ T cells from PBMCs. The subset denotes: CD45RO+ cells pooled with CCR7-negative TemRA cells. This sequence originates from a man in his late teens or twenties in good health. Some clones in this sample may be carry-over from other donors' samples. The rearrangement links TRBV4-1 to TRBJ2-4, with 7 bases identical to TRBD1. The CDR3 reads CASSQTQTGPRNIQYF. The CDR3 DNA follows: TGCGCCAGCAGCCAAACACAGACAGGGCCCAGGAACATTCAGTACTTC.